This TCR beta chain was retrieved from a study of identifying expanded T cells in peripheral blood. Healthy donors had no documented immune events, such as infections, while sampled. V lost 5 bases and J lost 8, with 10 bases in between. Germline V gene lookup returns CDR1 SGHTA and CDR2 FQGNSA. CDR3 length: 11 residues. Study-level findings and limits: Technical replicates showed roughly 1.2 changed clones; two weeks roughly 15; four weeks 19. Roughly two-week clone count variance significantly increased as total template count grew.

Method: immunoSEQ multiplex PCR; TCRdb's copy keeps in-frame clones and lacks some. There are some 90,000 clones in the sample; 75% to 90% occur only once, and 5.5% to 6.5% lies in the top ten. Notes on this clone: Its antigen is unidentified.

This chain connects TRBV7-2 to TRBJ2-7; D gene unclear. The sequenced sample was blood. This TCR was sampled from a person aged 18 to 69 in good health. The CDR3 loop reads CASSGQWQQYF. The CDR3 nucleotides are TGTGCCAGCAGCGGGCAGTGGCAGCAGTACTTC.